This T cell receptor (beta chain) was identified in a study of beta chain features in type 1 diabetes. Study in general: The patients were much like the healthy donors in age, gender and cell yields.

The authors reverse transcribed all of the isolated RNA, so sequencing captured expressed TCRB transcripts. Using immunoSEQ multiplex PCR, the repertoire was profiled, and TCRdb retains in-frame clones only, with some absent. The data contain about 260,000 clones, roughly 70% of them singletons. In germline, CDR1 is SGDLS, CDR2 YYNGEE. This CDR3 contains 16 residues. V dropped 3 bases and J dropped 2; count of bases not matched to a gene: 4. Specimen: naive CD4+ T cells from blood. The chain links TRBV9 to TRBJ2-7; 14 nucleotides line up with TRBD2. The receptor was isolated from a man aged 25 to 40 in good health. Here the CDR3 reads CASSAGLAGAPYEQYF. The DNA of the CDR3 is TGTGCCAGCAGCGCGGGACTAGCGGGAGCCCCCTACGAGCAGTACTTC.